These 5 T cell receptor beta chains were sequenced from one sample in a study of radiotherapy plus CTLA-4 blockade in lung cancer. Libraries were prepared by immunoSEQ multiplex PCR; TCRdb keeps only in-frame clonotypes and omits some of them. The sample carries 32,000 or so clones, around 75% recorded once. The input for sequencing was peripheral blood, taken from a patient treated with radiotherapy plus ipilimumab. The origin of the receptors is a human donor with non-small cell lung cancer that progressed on radiotherapy plus ipilimumab.

In this sample, this clone turned up a few times. The chain recombines TRBV6-1 with TRBJ2-7; no firm D call. From germline, CDR1 is MNHNS and CDR2 SASEGT. Trimming took 4 bases from V and 3 from J, leaving 10 bases between them. This CDR3 contains 13 residues. The CDR3 DNA reads as TGTGCCAGCAGTGTAAGTAGAAACTACGAGCAGTACTTC. As protein: CASSVSRNYEQYF.

V and J are TRBV5-6 and TRBJ2-5, with TRBD1 identical over 7 bases. CDR1 is SGHDT and CDR2 is YYEEEE in the germline V gene. The CDR3 is made up of 18 amino acids. V was clipped by 4 bases and J by 4 bases; unmatched bases: 19. The CDR3 reads CASSPVFRLGQNLETQYF. The CDR3 coding sequence is TGTGCCAGCAGCCCGGTGTTCCGACTGGGACAGAACCTAGAGACCCAGTACTTC.

The rearrangement joins TRBV28 to TRBJ2-1; D is possibly TRBD1 (6 bases). CDR3 size: 19 residues. Deletions cut 4 bases from V and 0 bases from J, with 22 bases between. Germline-derived CDR1 and CDR2 are MDHEN and SYDVKM. The CDR3 DNA reads TGTGCCAGCAGTTATCGGGACATACCTCTACTAGGCTCCTACAATGAGCAGTTCTTC. Translated: CASSYRDIPLLGSYNEQFF.

The V gene is TRBV4-3, the J gene TRBJ2-1; 9 bases fit TRBD2. Looked up from germline, CDR1 is LGHNA and CDR2 is YSLEER. V was clipped by 4 bases and J by 4 bases; unmatched bases: 5. The CDR3 has 15 residues. This CDR3 reads CASSPSGGIYNEQFF. CDR3 coding DNA: TGCGCCAGCAGCCCGAGCGGGGGGATATACAATGAGCAGTTCTTC.

This rearrangement joins TRBV5-6 to TRBJ2-7; possibly TRBD1 for D (6 bases). Germline V gene sequence: CDR1 SGHDT, CDR2 YYEEEE. The CDR3 covers 14 residues. V shed 0 bases and J shed 2 bases, with 9 bases lying between them. CDR3 nucleotide sequence: TGTGCCAGCAGCTTGGCCAGGGGTACCTACGAGCAGTACTTC. Translated, it gives CASSLARGTYEQYF.